The 19 T cell receptor beta chains presented below share a single source sample, sequenced in a study of response to subunit inactivated influenza vaccine. TCRdb independently ran MiXCR on the RT-PCR reads; one entry per CDR3 protein. The sample holds hundreds of thousands of distinct CDR3 sequences, around a sixth seen once. The sequences come from PBMCs from blood, collected 5 days after vaccination. The receptors derive from a man aged 50 to 60 who received an inactivated influenza vaccine.

The chain has TRBV20-1 and TRBJ1-5; the D is unclear. The CDR3 has 15 residues. Germline CDR1 reads DFQATT; CDR2 reads SNEGSKA (reference sequence). Trimming removed 0 bases at V and 5 bases at J, with 14 bases between. The CDR3 bases are TGCAGTGCTAGAGACTTCGGCAGGCCCGATCAGCCCCAGCATTTT. Translating gives CSARDFGRPDQPQHF.

The chain uses TRBV29-1 and TRBJ2-6; D possibly corresponds to TRBD1 (7 bases). Germline CDR1 is SQVTM and CDR2 is ANQGSEA. With 0 bases removed from V and 2 bases from J, the gap between germline ends came to 20 bases. The CDR3 extends over 19 amino acids. CDR3: CSVEEPPGAGGTGANVLTF. The CDR3 DNA reads as TGCAGCGTTGAAGAACCGCCGGGGGCAGGGGGAACTGGGGCCAACGTCCTGACTTTC.

This clonotype was counted between two and nine times. The genes are TRBV20-1 and TRBJ1-5, with 12 bases aligning to TRBD1. Looked up from germline, CDR1 is DFQATT and CDR2 is SNEGSKA (reference sequence). The V gene end was trimmed by 6 bases and the J gene end by 4 bases; junction bases not matched to a gene: 7. CDR3 length equals 15 residues. CDR3 bases: TGCAGTGCCCGGGACAGGGGGCACGTAAATCAGCCCCAGCATTTT. Protein product: CSARDRGHVNQPQHF.

The gene calls are TRBV7-9 and TRBJ1-1; D gene uncertain. CDR1 is SEHNR, CDR2 FQNEAQ, per germline (reference sequence). The CDR3 covers 17 residues. V gave up 3 bases and J gave up 0 bases, with 17 bases separating them. CDR3 in DNA: TGTGCCAGCAGCTTTGAGGGCGACTGGAGGATGAACACTGAAGCTTTCTTT. Its protein product is CASSFEGDWRMNTEAFF.

Notes on this clonotype: A much more abundant neighbour one base away suggests this may be a read error. This chain connects TRBV7-2 to TRBJ2-6; a weak D match, TRBD1 (6 bases). Germline V lookup: CDR1 SGHTA, CDR2 FQGNSA. CDR3 length: 14 residues. Written as DNA, the CDR3 is TGTGCCAGCAGCTTATCTCTGGGGGCCAACGTCCTGTCTTTC. Translating gives CASSLSLGANVLSF.

CDR3 DNA: TGTGCCAGCAGCCCCCGGGGCCCTTGGAACACTGAAGCTTTCTTT. This translates into CASSPRGPWNTEAFF. The chain has TRBV3-1 and TRBJ1-1, with a weak D call TRBD1 (5 bases). The germline V gene encodes CDR1 LGHDT and CDR2 YNNKEL (reference sequence). This CDR3 is built from 15 residues. Trimming cost V 4 bases and J 1 base, with 13 bases left between them.

This clonotype was detected ten times or more. The rearrangement links TRBV12-3 or TRBV12-4 to TRBJ1-3; D gene unclear. The V end was cut by 5 bases, the J end by 1 base, with 9 bases between. The CDR3 runs to 14 residues. CDR3 amino acids: CASSPDGSGNTIYF. The CDR3 DNA reads as TGTGCCAGCAGTCCCGACGGTTCTGGAAACACCATATATTTT.

The V call is TRBV18, the J call TRBJ2-6; D not resolved. The germline CDR1 and CDR2 sequences are KGHSH and LQKENI. This CDR3 region has 16 residues. V was clipped by 2 bases and J by 0 bases, with 8 bases between them. The CDR3 DNA follows: TGTGCCAGCTCACCAACCGCCAGCTCTGGGGCCAACGTCCTGACTTTC. It is translated as CASSPTASSGANVLTF.

This clonotype showed up just a few times. The V and J genes are TRBV4-1 and TRBJ2-1; 9 positions agree with TRBD1. The CDR3 length is 17 residues. Trimming at V came to 4 bases and at J to 0 bases, leaving 7 bases not matched to a gene. Germline CDR1 is MGHRA and CDR2 is YSYEKL. The CDR3 protein is CASSRSQDRGSYNEQFF. CDR3 sequence (DNA): TGCGCCAGCAGCCGGAGCCAGGACAGGGGCTCCTACAATGAGCAGTTCTTC.

In this sample, this clonotype turned up a few times. V gene TRBV29-1 combines with J gene TRBJ1-2; tentative D call: TRBD1 (5 bases). This CDR3 has 14 residues. Germline loops: CDR1 SQVTM, CDR2 ANQGSEA. V was shortened by 3 bases and J by 8 bases, with 19 bases between the two germline ends. CDR3 bases: TGCAGCGTTGACACCGGGACCCCGGAGGGGGGCTACACCTTC. Its protein is CSVDTGTPEGGYTF.

J is TRBJ2-7 and V is TRBV9; 7 bases line up with TRBD2. The CDR3 spans 14 residues. Germline CDR1 is SGDLS and CDR2 is YYNGEE. V trimming: 2 bases; J trimming: 2 bases; junction bases outside the gene matches: 4. CDR3 sequence (DNA): TGTGCCAGCAGCGTGGGGGGGACTGCCTACGAGCAGTACTTC. Translation: CASSVGGTAYEQYF.

V gene TRBV7-9 combines with J gene TRBJ1-1, with a weak D call TRBD1 (5 bases). The germline V gene encodes CDR1 SEHNR and CDR2 FQNEAQ (reference sequence). V gave up 5 bases and J gave up 1 base, with 11 bases separating them. CDR3 length: 14 residues. The CDR3 nucleotides read TGTGCCAGCAGCGATCGCAGGGAGAACACTGAAGCTTTCTTT. Translated, it gives CASSDRRENTEAFF.

Only a few counts were recorded for this clonotype. V usage is TRBV18 and J usage is TRBJ2-1; 10 bases fit TRBD1. The CDR3 covers 14 residues. The germline V gene encodes CDR1 KGHSH and CDR2 LQKENI. V was pared by 3 bases and J by 8 bases, with 4 bases of the junction left unmatched. CDR3 sequence reads: CASSPRDRGHEQFF. CDR3 nucleotides: TGTGCCAGCTCACCCAGAGACAGGGGGCATGAGCAGTTCTTC.

The chain has TRBV7-9 and TRBJ2-1; D gene unclear. CDR3 length: 12 residues. The germline V and J ends were trimmed by 5 bases and 8 bases, with 10 bases remaining between them. In germline, CDR1 is SEHNR, CDR2 FQNEAQ (reference sequence). The CDR3 bases are TGTGCCAGCAGCGCCACCACAGATGAGCAGTTCTTC. This codes for CASSATTDEQFF.

In this sample, this clonotype turned up many times. V usage is TRBV4-3 and J usage is TRBJ1-5; the match to TRBD1 covers 7 bases. The CDR3 totals 16 residues. The ends lost 4 bases at V and 0 bases at J; junction bases unmatched: 6. The germline CDR1 and CDR2 sequences are LGHNA and YSLEER. CDR3 residues: CASSPTWTGSNQPQHF. The CDR3 bases are TGCGCCAGCAGCCCTACGTGGACAGGTAGCAATCAGCCCCAGCATTTT.

The chain employs TRBV7-8 and TRBJ2-1, with 13 bases aligning to TRBD2. Germline CDR1 SGHVS, CDR2 FQNEAQ. The CDR3 is 19 amino acids. V lost 5 bases and J lost 2; bases outside the gene matches: 12. This CDR3 reads CASSPWRTSGSATYNEQFF. In DNA, the CDR3 is TGTGCCAGCAGCCCATGGCGGACTAGCGGGAGCGCAACCTACAATGAGCAGTTCTTC.

This clonotype was observed a handful of times. The chain links TRBV20-1 to TRBJ2-1; TRBD2 matches at 13 bases. Germline values: CDR1 DFQATT, CDR2 SNEGSKA (reference sequence). This CDR3 is 13 amino acids long. The CDR3 nucleotides are TGCAGCCATACTAGCGGGAGGGCCAATGAGCAGTTCTTC. This sequence encodes CSHTSGRANEQFF.

This clonotype showed up just a few times. This sequence joins TRBV5-1 and TRBJ1-1; D is unclear. Germline CDR1 is SGHRS and CDR2 is YFSETQ. V was shortened by 4 bases and J by 1 base, with 11 bases between the two germline ends. This CDR3 is built from 14 residues. CDR3 DNA: TGCGCCAGCAGCCAGAGCCCCCCGAACACTGAAGCTTTCTTT. It yields the protein CASSQSPPNTEAFF. Together with reference TRBV5-1 and TRBJ1-1, the CDR3 gives the full variable domain: KAGVTQTPRYLIKTRGQQVTLSCSPISGHRSVSWYQQTPGQGLQFLFEYFSETQRNKGNFPGRFSGRQFSNSRSEMNVSTLELGDSALYLCASSQSPPNTEAFFGQGTRLTVV.

V usage is TRBV3-1 and J usage is TRBJ2-7; TRBD1 aligns across 8 bases. CDR3 size: 13 residues. Germline trimming cut 6 bases from V and 5 bases from J; bases unmatched to any gene: 6. Germline lookup yields CDR1 LGHDT and CDR2 YNNKEL (reference sequence). CDR3 protein: CASRQTGGNEQYF. DNA of the CDR3: TGTGCCAGCAGACAAACAGGGGGTAACGAGCAGTACTTC.